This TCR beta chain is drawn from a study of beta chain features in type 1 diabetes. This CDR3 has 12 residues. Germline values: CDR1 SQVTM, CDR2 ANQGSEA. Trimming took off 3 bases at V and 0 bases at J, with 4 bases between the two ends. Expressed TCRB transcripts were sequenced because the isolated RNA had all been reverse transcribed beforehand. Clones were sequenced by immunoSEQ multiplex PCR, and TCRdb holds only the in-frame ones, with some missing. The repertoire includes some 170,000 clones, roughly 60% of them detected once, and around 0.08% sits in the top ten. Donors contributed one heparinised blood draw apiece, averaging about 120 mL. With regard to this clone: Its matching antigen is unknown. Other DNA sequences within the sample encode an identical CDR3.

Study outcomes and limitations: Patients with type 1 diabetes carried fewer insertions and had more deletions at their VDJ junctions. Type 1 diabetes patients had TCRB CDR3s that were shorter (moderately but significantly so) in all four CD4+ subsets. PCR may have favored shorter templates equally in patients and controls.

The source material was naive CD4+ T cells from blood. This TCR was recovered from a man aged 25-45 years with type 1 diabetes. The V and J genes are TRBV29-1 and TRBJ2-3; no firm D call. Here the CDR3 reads CSVDTSTDTQYF. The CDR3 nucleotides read TGCAGCGTTGACACTAGCACAGATACGCAGTATTTT.